The present entry profiles one T cell receptor (beta chain) with its context. This specimen belongs to a study of T cells in localized non-small cell lung cancer. The protocol was immunoSEQ multiplex PCR, while the TCRdb copy is restricted to in-frame clones and leaves out a portion. This sample has fewer than 50,000 clones, with roughly 83% found just once. Trimming cost V 5 bases and J 1 base, with 14 bases left between them. This CDR3 contains 15 residues. Germline CDR1 is LNHDA and CDR2 is SQIVND (reference sequence). The sequenced sample was PBMCs, obtained before any cancer treatment. The rearrangement links TRBV19 to TRBJ1-1, with D maybe TRBD1 (5 bases). The source of this sequence is a man aged 35-69 years with stage II lung adenocarcinoma. As DNA, the CDR3 is TGTGCCAGTAGTCGGGACCCCAACAGGAACACTGAAGCTTTCTTT. As protein: CASSRDPNRNTEAFF.